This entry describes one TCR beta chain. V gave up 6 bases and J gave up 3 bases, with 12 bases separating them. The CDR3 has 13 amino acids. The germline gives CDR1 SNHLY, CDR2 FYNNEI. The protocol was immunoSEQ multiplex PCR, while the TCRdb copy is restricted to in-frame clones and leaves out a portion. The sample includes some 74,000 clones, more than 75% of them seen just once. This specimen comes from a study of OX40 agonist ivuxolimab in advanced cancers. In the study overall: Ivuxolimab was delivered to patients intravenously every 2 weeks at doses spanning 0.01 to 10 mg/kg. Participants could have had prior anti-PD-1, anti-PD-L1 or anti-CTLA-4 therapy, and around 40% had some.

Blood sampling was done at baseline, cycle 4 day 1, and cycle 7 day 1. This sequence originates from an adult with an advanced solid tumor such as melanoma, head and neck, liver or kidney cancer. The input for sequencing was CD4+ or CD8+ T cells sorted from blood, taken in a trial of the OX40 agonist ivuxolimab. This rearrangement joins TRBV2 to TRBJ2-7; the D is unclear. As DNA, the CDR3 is TGTGCCAGCAGGCTCGTAGTCAGCTACGAGCAGTACTTC. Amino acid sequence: CASRLVVSYEQYF.